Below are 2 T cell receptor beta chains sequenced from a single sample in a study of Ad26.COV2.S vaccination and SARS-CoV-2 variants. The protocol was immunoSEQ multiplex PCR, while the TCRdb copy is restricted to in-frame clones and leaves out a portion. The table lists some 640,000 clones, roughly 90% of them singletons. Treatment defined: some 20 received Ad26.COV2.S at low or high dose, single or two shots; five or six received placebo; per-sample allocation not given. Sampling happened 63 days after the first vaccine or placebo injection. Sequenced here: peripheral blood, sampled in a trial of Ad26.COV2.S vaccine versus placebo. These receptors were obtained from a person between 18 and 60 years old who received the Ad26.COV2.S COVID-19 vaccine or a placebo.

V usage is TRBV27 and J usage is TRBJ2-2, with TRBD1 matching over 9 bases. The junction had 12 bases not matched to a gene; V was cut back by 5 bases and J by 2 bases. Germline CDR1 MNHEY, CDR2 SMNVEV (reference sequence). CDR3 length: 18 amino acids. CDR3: CASSRGTGLLVNTGELFF. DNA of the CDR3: TGTGCCAGCAGTCGGGGGACAGGGCTACTAGTAAACACCGGGGAGCTGTTTTTT.

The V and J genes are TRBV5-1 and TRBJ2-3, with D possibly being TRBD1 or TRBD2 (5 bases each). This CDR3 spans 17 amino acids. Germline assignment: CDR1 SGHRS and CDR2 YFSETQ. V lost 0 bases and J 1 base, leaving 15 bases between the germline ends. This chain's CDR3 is CASSLGDRTGGTDTQYF. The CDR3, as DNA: TGCGCCAGCAGCTTGGGGGACCGGACGGGTGGCACAGATACGCAGTATTTT.